A single sample is the source of the 22 T cell receptor beta chains below, sequenced in a study of shared clonotypes between healthy human individuals. Produced via immunoSEQ multiplex PCR; TCRdb's table is partial and in-frame only. The data contain about 700,000 clones, about 90% of them singletons. It was CD45RO-negative cells, positively selected for CCR7, that made up naive CD8 cells, with terminally differentiated effector memory CD45RA+ cells excluded. Sequenced input: naive CD8+ T cells sorted from blood. The receptor source for this set is a man aged 25-45 years in good health.

The chain is built from TRBV10-2 and TRBJ2-3, with TRBD1 matching over 8 bases. Germline lookup yields CDR1 WSHSY and CDR2 SAAADI. J gave up 2 bases and V 4 bases, and 2 bases lay outside the gene matches. The CDR3 is 14 amino acids. CDR3 nucleotide sequence: TGCGCCAGCAGTGGCAGGGGGCTCACAGATACGCAGTATTTT. This translates into CASSGRGLTDTQYF.

This chain uses TRBV9 with TRBJ2-1; 8 positions agree with TRBD2. The CDR3 is made up of 15 amino acids. The germline V gene encodes CDR1 SGDLS and CDR2 YYNGEE. The V segment lost 0 bases and the J segment 5 bases; nucleotides outside the gene matches: 4. The DNA of the CDR3 is TGTGCCAGCAGCGTAGAGGGACTAGAGCACAATGAGCAGTTCTTC. This gives the protein CASSVEGLEHNEQFF.

The chain joins TRBV7-9 to TRBJ2-3; maybe TRBD1 (5 bases). V shed 11 bases and J shed 2 bases, with 14 bases lying between them. Looked up from germline, CDR1 is SEHNR and CDR2 is FQNEAQ (reference sequence). The CDR3 sequence is 13 residues long. In DNA, the CDR3 is TGTGCCTGCACGCAGGGTATCACAGATACGCAGTATTTT. Protein sequence: CACTQGITDTQYF.

Notes on this clone: Other DNA sequences in this sample translate to the same CDR3. The rearrangement links TRBV9 to TRBJ2-3, with a tentative D call TRBD2 (6 bases). Germline V gene sequence: CDR1 SGDLS, CDR2 YYNGEE. Trimming took 0 bases from V and 3 from J, leaving 8 bases between them. The CDR3 has 14 amino acids. CDR3 region: CASSVVSGTDTQYF. CDR3 bases: TGTGCCAGCAGCGTAGTTAGCGGTACAGATACGCAGTATTTT. The full variable domain, with the rest looked up from reference TRBV9 and TRBJ2-3, is DSGVTQTPKHLITATGQRVTLRCSPRSGDLSVYWYQQSLDQGLQFLIQYYNGEERAKGNILERFSAQQFPDLHSELNLSSLELGDSALYFCASSVVSGTDTQYFGPGTRLTVL.

Comment on this clone: This CDR3 is also generated by other DNA sequences in the sample. The chain is built from TRBV7-6 and TRBJ1-1; tentatively, D is TRBD1 (5 bases). The CDR3 has 14 residues. V was cut by 4 bases and J by 1 base, with 10 bases left in between. Germline-derived CDR1 and CDR2 are SGHVS and FNYEAQ. The CDR3 is CASSSTDRNTEAFF. The DNA for the CDR3 is TGTGCCAGCAGCTCTACCGACAGGAACACTGAAGCTTTCTTT.

V usage is TRBV6-5 and J usage is TRBJ2-7; D is possibly TRBD1 or TRBD2 (5 bases each). The CDR3 runs 16 residues. CDR1 MNHEY and CDR2 SVGAGI come from the germline V gene. Trimming took off 2 bases at V and 5 bases at J, with 19 bases between the two ends. The CDR3 loop reads CASSYRIGTPFNEQYF. As DNA, the CDR3 is TGTGCCAGCAGTTACCGAATAGGGACCCCTTTTAACGAGCAGTACTTC.

This chain uses TRBV27 with TRBJ2-5, with D tentatively TRBD2 (9 bases). The germline gives CDR1 MNHEY, CDR2 SMNVEV (reference sequence). The CDR3 has 17 residues. V was trimmed by 5 bases and J by 7 bases, leaving 26 bases between them. The CDR3 sequence is CASSGQGGIAGEATQYF. The CDR3 nucleotides read TGTGCCAGCAGTGGACAGGGTGGGATAGCGGGAGAAGCGACCCAGTACTTC.

The chain combines TRBV10-3 with TRBJ1-2; D unclear. Germline CDR1 and CDR2: ENHRY and SYGVKD. The CDR3 has 11 amino acids. V lost 3 bases, J lost 2 bases, and 1 base lay in between. The CDR3: CAISDNYGYTF. The CDR3 nucleotides read TGTGCCATCAGTGACAACTATGGCTACACCTTC.

CDR3 sequence: CASSLRDRDLSGANVLTF. The CDR3 nucleotides read TGTGCCAGCAGCTTAAGGGACAGGGACCTCTCTGGGGCCAACGTCCTGACTTTC. The J gene is TRBJ2-6, the V gene TRBV11-2; TRBD1 aligns across 9 bases. There are 18 residues in the CDR3. Trimming cost V 2 bases and J 0 bases; bases outside gene matches: 5. Germline-derived CDR1 and CDR2 are SGHAT and FQNNGV.

CDR3 DNA sequence: TGTGCCAGTACACAGGGCGGTGTATATCAGCCCCAGCATTTT. This translates into CASTQGGVYQPQHF. The chain employs TRBV19 and TRBJ1-5; weak D call: TRBD1 (6 bases). Germline CDR1 and CDR2: LNHDA and SQIVND (reference sequence). Trimming shortened V by 7 bases and J by 5 bases, and 15 bases separated the two germline ends. CDR3 size: 14 residues.

The V call is TRBV10-1, the J call TRBJ2-7; 12 bases fit TRBD1. V shed 4 bases and J 6 bases; nucleotides not matched to a gene: 10. The length of the CDR3 is 16 residues. Germline assignment: CDR1 WNHNN and CDR2 SYGVQD (reference sequence). CDR3 loop: CASSGDRGLSMGEQYF. CDR3 in DNA: TGCGCCAGCAGTGGGGACAGGGGGCTCTCTATGGGCGAGCAGTACTTC.

J is TRBJ2-1 and V is TRBV7-3; 14 bases fit TRBD2. CDR1 is SGHTA, CDR2 FQGTGA, per germline. The junction had 5 bases not matched to a gene; V was cut back by 5 bases and J by 5 bases. The CDR3 is 16 residues long. In DNA form, the CDR3 reads TGTGCCAGCAGCCCGGGACTAGCGGGAGTGCACAATGAGCAGTTCTTC. Its translation: CASSPGLAGVHNEQFF.

The chain links TRBV5-6 to TRBJ2-5, with 9 bases matching TRBD1. The CDR3 is made up of 16 amino acids. Germline CDR1 SGHDT, CDR2 YYEEEE. V trimming: 4 bases; J trimming: 4 bases; junction bases outside the gene matches: 11. CDR3 in amino acids: CASSGVPHRGRETQYF. The DNA for the CDR3 is TGTGCCAGCAGCGGGGTACCCCACAGGGGGCGAGAGACCCAGTACTTC.

V and J are TRBV27 and TRBJ2-7; TRBD2 matches at 8 bases. Germline trimming cut 3 bases from V and 9 bases from J; bases unmatched to any gene: 13. The CDR3 is 15 amino acids. In germline, CDR1 is MNHEY, CDR2 SMNVEV (reference sequence). The CDR3 DNA follows: TGTGCCAGCAGTTTGAGTAGCGGGGCGTGGTCGGGGCAGTACTTC. Its translation: CASSLSSGAWSGQYF.

In its sample, this clone was seen a few times. The rearrangement uses TRBV7-9 and TRBJ2-7; 7 bases map to TRBD1. Germline V gene lookup returns CDR1 SEHNR and CDR2 FQNEAQ (reference sequence). Unmatched junction bases numbered 18, after V lost 4 bases and J lost 3 bases. The CDR3 is 18 residues long. The CDR3 nucleotides read TGTGCCAGCAGCTCCCGGTTCTCGACAGGGACGGATAACTACGAGCAGTACTTC. Translated: CASSSRFSTGTDNYEQYF. Based on the CDR3 plus reference TRBV7-9 and TRBJ2-7, the full variable domain is DTGVSQNPRHKITKRGQNVTFRCDPISEHNRLYWYRQTLGQGPEFLTYFQNEAQLEKSRLLSDRFSAERPKGSFSTLEIQRTEQGDSAMYLCASSSRFSTGTDNYEQYFGPGTRLTVT.

The chain employs TRBV19 and TRBJ2-1; D uncertain. V lost 1 base, J lost 4 bases, and 5 bases lay in between. Germline values: CDR1 LNHDA, CDR2 SQIVND (reference sequence). The CDR3 totals 13 residues. The CDR3 DNA follows: TGTGCCAGTAGTATAGTATTGTACAATGAGCAGTTCTTC. It translates to CASSIVLYNEQFF. The full variable domain, with the rest looked up from reference TRBV19 and TRBJ2-1, is DGGITQSPKYLFRKEGQNVTLSCEQNLNHDAMYWYRQDPGQGLRLIYYSQIVNDFQKGDIAEGYSVSREKKESFPLTVTSAQKNPTAFYLCASSIVLYNEQFFGPGTRLTVL.

The chain uses TRBV2 and TRBJ2-7, with TRBD1 matching 8 bases. The V segment lost 5 bases and the J segment 3 bases; nucleotides outside the gene matches: 6. Germline V gene sequence: CDR1 SNHLY, CDR2 FYNNEI. This CDR3 is 14 amino acids long. DNA of the CDR3: TGTGCCAGCAGTTCCGGACAGGGTCTCTACGAGCAGTACTTC. It translates to CASSSGQGLYEQYF.

The rearrangement uses TRBV13 and TRBJ2-7; TRBD2 aligns across 10 bases. This CDR3 has 18 amino acids. Germline trimming cut 2 bases from V and 1 base from J; bases unmatched to any gene: 11. In germline, CDR1 is PRHDT, CDR2 FYEKMQ (reference sequence). CDR3: CASSLWDRSLAGSYEQYF. The CDR3 DNA is TGTGCCAGCAGCTTATGGGACCGGTCACTAGCGGGATCCTACGAGCAGTACTTC.

V and J are TRBV7-2 and TRBJ2-1; D is perhaps TRBD2 (6 bases). This CDR3 region has 14 residues. Between the trimmed V and J ends, which lost 4 bases and 5 bases, there was a span of 12 bases. Looked up from germline, CDR1 is SGHTA and CDR2 is FQGNSA. The CDR3 reads CASSSIAVHNEQFF. As DNA, the CDR3 is TGTGCCAGCAGCTCCATAGCGGTTCACAATGAGCAGTTCTTC.

This clone was counted a few times. The chain couples TRBV25-1 to TRBJ2-7, with D maybe TRBD2 (5 bases). The CDR3 runs to 12 residues. With 3 bases removed from V and 3 bases from J, the gap between germline ends came to 6 bases. The germline gives CDR1 MGHDK, CDR2 SYGVNS. CDR3 in amino acids: CASSDEGYEQYF. The CDR3 DNA sequence: TGTGCCAGCAGTGACGAGGGCTACGAGCAGTACTTC.

V usage is TRBV4-1 and J usage is TRBJ2-2; D call uncertain. The CDR3 loop spans 13 amino acids. Germline values: CDR1 MGHRA, CDR2 YSYEKL. Trimming pared 2 bases from V and 6 bases from J, leaving 7 bases between. CDR3 DNA sequence: TGCGCCAGCAGCCAATTCCTCCCCGGGGAGCTGTTTTTT. Protein: CASSQFLPGELFF.

This chain connects TRBV27 to TRBJ1-4; a possible D gene is TRBD1 (5 bases). The V gene lost 5 bases and the J gene lost 3 bases, with 13 bases spanning the gap. CDR3 length equals 15 residues. Per the germline V gene, CDR1 is MNHEY and CDR2 is SMNVEV (reference sequence). The CDR3, as DNA: TGTGCCAGCAGTGCCGGGACTACGGCTAATGAAAAACTGTTTTTT. This sequence encodes CASSAGTTANEKLFF. Together with reference TRBV27 and TRBJ1-4, the CDR3 gives the full variable domain: EAQVTQNPRYLITVTGKKLTVTCSQNMNHEYMSWYRQDPGLGLRQIYYSMNVEVTDKGDVPEGYKVSRKEKRNFPLILESPSPNQTSLYFCASSAGTTANEKLFFGSGTQLSVL.